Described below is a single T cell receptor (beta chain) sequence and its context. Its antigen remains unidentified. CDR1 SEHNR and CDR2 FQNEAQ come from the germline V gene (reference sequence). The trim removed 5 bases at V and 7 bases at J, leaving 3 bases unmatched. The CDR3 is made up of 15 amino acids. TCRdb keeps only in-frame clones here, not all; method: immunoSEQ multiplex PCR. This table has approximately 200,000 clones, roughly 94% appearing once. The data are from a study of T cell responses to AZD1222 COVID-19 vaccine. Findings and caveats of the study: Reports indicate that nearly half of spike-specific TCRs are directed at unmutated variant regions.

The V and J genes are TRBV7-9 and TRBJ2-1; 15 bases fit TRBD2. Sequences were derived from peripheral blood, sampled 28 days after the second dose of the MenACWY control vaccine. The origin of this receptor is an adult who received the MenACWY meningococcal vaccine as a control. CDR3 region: CASSPGLAGGNEQFF. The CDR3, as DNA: TGTGCCAGCAGCCCAGGACTAGCGGGGGGGAATGAGCAGTTCTTC.